This T cell receptor beta chain is from a study of cytomegalovirus exposure and HLA in healthy donors. Findings and caveats of the study: It was reportedly the case that the classifier diagnosed cytomegalovirus status with high specificity and sensitivity. Later analysis associated a missense DCLRE1C variant with TCR beta V- and J-gene trimming.

PCR was performed using 60 Vbeta and 13 Jbeta primers. TCRdb's table, derived via immunoSEQ multiplex PCR, lists solely in-frame clones and lacks some. Of approximately 110,000 clones in the sample, under 85% were seen once. Comments on this clone: Its matching antigen is unknown.

Germline lookup yields CDR1 SGHTA and CDR2 FQGNSA. V lost 4 bases and J 9 bases, leaving 13 bases between the germline ends. This CDR3 comprises 13 residues. Specimen: PBMCs. The chain has TRBV7-2 and TRBJ2-1; D is unclear. The clonotype was recovered from a woman aged 35 to 49 in good health and CMV-seropositive. Written as DNA, the CDR3 is TGTGCCAGCAGCTCTGTCGGAGTTTCTGAGCAGTTCTTC. Translating it yields CASSSVGVSEQFF.